This is a list of T cell receptor beta chains from one sample in a study of T cell repertoires in cytomegalovirus infection. The antigens these receptors bind are not known. TCRdb called the reads again in MiXCR, with one record for every CDR3 protein. The sample carries roughly 500,000 distinct CDR3 sequences, around a third recorded once. The material was cultured PBMCs, obtained from culture after CMV antigen stimulation. The origin of the receptors is a human donor in good health (CMV status not recorded). Some clones in this sample may be carry-over from other donors' samples. Both conserved end residues are part of each CDR3. The D gene is left open where the match is weak. Not all rows give a size; the values are once, few, many and, for expanded clones, a class.

clone size: .; D gene: .; J gene: TRBJ2-2; V gene: TRBV25-1; CDR3 protein: CASTFRNTGELFF; CDR3 DNA: TGTGCCAGCACGTTCCGGAACACCGGGGAGCTGTTTTTT
clone size: many; D gene: TRBD2; J gene: TRBJ2-7; V gene: TRBV7-2; CDR3 protein: CASSNSGSSYEQYF; CDR3 DNA: TGTGCCAGCAGCAATAGCGGGAGCTCCTACGAGCAGTACTTC
clone size: few; D gene: .; J gene: TRBJ2-1; V gene: TRBV7-7; CDR3 protein: CASSQGRSVYNEQFF; CDR3 DNA: TGTGCCAGCAGCCAGGGTCGGAGTGTCTACAATGAGCAGTTCTTC
clone size: .; D gene: .; J gene: TRBJ2-3; V gene: TRBV24-1; CDR3 protein: CATSDYRSDTQYF; CDR3 DNA: TGTGCCACCAGTGATTATCGTTCAGATACGCAGTATTTT
clone size: .; D gene: .; J gene: TRBJ2-5; V gene: TRBV7-2; CDR3 protein: CASSPGWGGQETQYF; CDR3 DNA: TGTGCCAGCAGCCCCGGGTGGGGCGGGCAAGAGACCCAGTACTTC
clone size: few; D gene: .; J gene: TRBJ1-1; V gene: TRBV7-2; CDR3 protein: CASSFGGTGSEAFF; CDR3 DNA: TGTGCCAGCAGCTTTGGGGGCACGGGCTCTGAAGCTTTCTTT
clone size: .; D gene: TRBD2; J gene: TRBJ2-1; V gene: TRBV11-3; CDR3 protein: CASSPGLAGDKYNEQFF; CDR3 DNA: TGTGCCAGCAGCCCAGGACTAGCGGGAGATAAATACAATGAGCAGTTCTTC
clone size: .; D gene: TRBD1; J gene: TRBJ1-1; V gene: TRBV7-6; CDR3 protein: CASSSFQGGNPNTEAFF; CDR3 DNA: TGTGCCAGCAGCTCCTTCCAGGGGGGAAACCCGAACACTGAAGCTTTCTTT
clone size: .; D gene: TRBD2; J gene: TRBJ2-2; V gene: TRBV5-1; CDR3 protein: CASSSHPGLASAGELFF; CDR3 DNA: TGCGCCAGCAGCTCCCACCCCGGACTAGCGTCGGCCGGGGAGCTGTTTTTT
clone size: few; D gene: .; J gene: TRBJ1-5; V gene: TRBV5-1; CDR3 protein: CASSPSSGTNQPQHF; CDR3 DNA: TGCGCCAGCAGCCCATCCTCAGGGACCAATCAGCCCCAGCATTTT
clone size: .; D gene: TRBD2; J gene: TRBJ2-3; V gene: TRBV7-6; CDR3 protein: CASSSSSGRSTDTQYF; CDR3 DNA: TGTGCCAGCAGCTCATCTAGCGGGAGGTCGACAGATACGCAGTATTTT
clone size: .; D gene: .; J gene: TRBJ1-1; V gene: TRBV3-1; CDR3 protein: CASSQGADTEAFF; CDR3 DNA: TGTGCCAGCAGCCAAGGTGCGGACACTGAAGCTTTCTTT
clone size: .; D gene: TRBD2; J gene: TRBJ2-5; V gene: TRBV12-5; CDR3 protein: CASGATSGTQTQYF; CDR3 DNA: TGTGCTAGTGGTGCGACTAGCGGGACTCAGACCCAGTACTTC
clone size: many; D gene: .; J gene: TRBJ2-1; V gene: TRBV7-2; CDR3 protein: CASSLVPTSPYNEQFF; CDR3 DNA: TGTGCCAGCAGCTTAGTTCCGACCTCCCCCTACAATGAGCAGTTCTTC
clone size: .; D gene: TRBD2; J gene: TRBJ2-1; V gene: TRBV29-1; CDR3 protein: CSCTGTSGGREQFF; CDR3 DNA: TGCAGCTGTACCGGGACTAGCGGGGGCCGTGAGCAGTTCTTC
clone size: few; D gene: .; J gene: TRBJ1-3; V gene: TRBV28; CDR3 protein: CASTPGSGNTIYF; CDR3 DNA: TGTGCCAGCACCCCCGGCTCTGGAAACACCATATATTTT
clone size: few; D gene: TRBD1; J gene: TRBJ1-6; V gene: TRBV6-1; CDR3 protein: CASTPRGQGASPLHF; CDR3 DNA: TGTGCCAGCACCCCCCGAGGTCAGGGGGCTTCACCCCTCCACTTT
clone size: few; D gene: .; J gene: TRBJ2-1; V gene: TRBV11-2; CDR3 protein: CASSLPKVGRPFLAYINEQFF; CDR3 DNA: TGTGCCAGCAGCTTACCAAAGGTTGGACGCCCTTTTTTAGCTTATATCAATGAGCAGTTCTTC
clone size: .; D gene: .; J gene: TRBJ1-2; V gene: TRBV6-1; CDR3 protein: CASSLRQPRFGGYTF; CDR3 DNA: TGTGCCAGCAGTTTGAGGCAGCCTAGATTTGGGGGCTACACCTTC
clone size: .; D gene: .; J gene: TRBJ1-2; V gene: TRBV12-3/TRBV12-4; CDR3 protein: CASSLRAVLKGYTF; CDR3 DNA: TGTGCCAGCAGTTTAAGGGCAGTCCTGAAGGGCTACACCTTC
clone size: many; D gene: TRBD1; J gene: TRBJ1-1; V gene: TRBV25-1; CDR3 protein: CASRDRGSNTEAFF; CDR3 DNA: TGTGCCAGCAGAGACAGGGGATCGAACACTGAAGCTTTCTTT
clone size: .; D gene: TRBD1; J gene: TRBJ2-1; V gene: TRBV7-6; CDR3 protein: CASSLRTGHEQFF; CDR3 DNA: TGTGCCAGCAGCCTCAGGACAGGGCATGAGCAGTTCTTC
clone size: few; D gene: TRBD1; J gene: TRBJ2-3; V gene: TRBV7-2; CDR3 protein: CASSSWTGRTDTQYF; CDR3 DNA: TGTGCCAGCAGCTCCTGGACAGGGAGGACAGATACGCAGTATTTT
clone size: many; D gene: TRBD1; J gene: TRBJ2-5; V gene: TRBV7-2; CDR3 protein: CASSFGPGGGETQYF; CDR3 DNA: TGTGCCAGCAGCTTTGGGCCAGGGGGCGGAGAGACCCAGTACTTC
clone size: few; D gene: TRBD1; J gene: TRBJ1-1; V gene: TRBV12-3/TRBV12-4; CDR3 protein: CASRTGGNTEAFF; CDR3 DNA: TGTGCCAGCAGGACAGGGGGGAACACTGAAGCTTTCTTT
clone size: once; D gene: .; J gene: TRBJ2-1; V gene: TRBV4-3; CDR3 protein: CASSQGGNEQFF; CDR3 DNA: TGCGCCAGCAGCCAAGGGGGGAACGAGCAGTTCTTC
clone size: once; D gene: .; J gene: TRBJ2-2; V gene: TRBV7-7; CDR3 protein: CASSLGTAAGELLF; CDR3 DNA: TGTGCCAGCAGCTTAGGAACCGCCGCCGGGGAGCTGCTTTTT
clone size: many; D gene: .; J gene: TRBJ1-2; V gene: TRBV12-3/TRBV12-4; CDR3 protein: CASSSLRGKGDYTF; CDR3 DNA: TGTGCCAGCAGTTCCCTGAGGGGGAAGGGAGACTACACCTTC
clone size: .; D gene: TRBD2; J gene: TRBJ2-3; V gene: TRBV4-3; CDR3 protein: CASSQNVAGVPDTQYF; CDR3 DNA: TGCGCCAGCAGCCAAAACGTAGCGGGAGTTCCAGATACGCAGTATTTT
clone size: .; D gene: TRBD1; J gene: TRBJ2-1; V gene: TRBV6-1; CDR3 protein: CASRIRDRVYNEQFF; CDR3 DNA: TGTGCCAGCAGGATACGGGACAGGGTCTACAATGAGCAGTTCTTC
clone size: .; D gene: .; J gene: TRBJ2-5; V gene: TRBV7-2; CDR3 protein: CASSLIPAGGGTQYF; CDR3 DNA: TGTGCCAGCTCCCTCATCCCGGCCGGGGGAGGGACCCAGTACTTC
clone size: .; D gene: .; J gene: TRBJ2-1; V gene: TRBV6-2/TRBV6-3; CDR3 protein: CASRPYHPNEQFF; CDR3 DNA: TGTGCCAGCAGGCCCTACCACCCCAATGAGCAGTTCTTC
clone size: .; D gene: .; J gene: TRBJ1-4; V gene: TRBV7-9; CDR3 protein: CASSPGKRTNEKLFF; CDR3 DNA: TGTGCCAGCAGCCCAGGGAAGCGGACTAATGAAAAACTGTTTTTT
clone size: many; D gene: TRBD1; J gene: TRBJ2-1; V gene: TRBV7-2; CDR3 protein: CASSTRRDSYNEQFF; CDR3 DNA: TGTGCCAGCAGCACCCGCCGGGACAGCTACAATGAGCAGTTCTTC
clone size: .; D gene: .; J gene: TRBJ2-1; V gene: TRBV10-3; CDR3 protein: CAISESNGAGTNNEQFF; CDR3 DNA: TGTGCCATCAGTGAGTCGAATGGAGCGGGCACGAACAATGAGCAGTTCTTC
clone size: many; D gene: TRBD1; J gene: TRBJ2-2; V gene: TRBV7-6; CDR3 protein: CASSPLPGQGNTGELFF; CDR3 DNA: TGTGCCAGCAGCCCCCTTCCGGGACAGGGGAACACCGGGGAGCTGTTTTTT
clone size: few; D gene: .; J gene: TRBJ2-1; V gene: TRBV7-2; CDR3 protein: CASSPSGPTNNEQFF; CDR3 DNA: TGTGCCAGCAGCCCTTCGGGACCAACAAACAATGAGCAGTTCTTC
clone size: few; D gene: TRBD1; J gene: TRBJ1-1; V gene: TRBV7-9; CDR3 protein: CASSGTGTGYVEAFF; CDR3 DNA: TGTGCCAGCAGCGGGACCGGGACAGGGTATGTTGAAGCTTTCTTT
clone size: .; D gene: .; J gene: TRBJ2-1; V gene: TRBV20-1; CDR3 protein: CSARDGTNNEQFF; CDR3 DNA: TGCAGTGCTAGAGATGGGACCAACAATGAGCAGTTCTTC
clone size: .; D gene: .; J gene: TRBJ2-1; V gene: TRBV6-2/TRBV6-3; CDR3 protein: CASSGTAREQFF; CDR3 DNA: TGTGCCAGCAGCGGGACTGCACGTGAGCAGTTCTTC
clone size: .; D gene: .; J gene: TRBJ2-1; V gene: TRBV7-7; CDR3 protein: CASSHRGTGVANEQFF; CDR3 DNA: TGTGCCAGCAGCCATAGAGGGACGGGAGTAGCCAATGAGCAGTTCTTC
clone size: .; D gene: TRBD1; J gene: TRBJ2-1; V gene: TRBV24-1; CDR3 protein: CATSETTYRGHEQFF; CDR3 DNA: TGTGCCACCAGTGAGACGACTTACAGGGGGCATGAGCAGTTCTTC
clone size: .; D gene: .; J gene: TRBJ1-1; V gene: TRBV6-2/TRBV6-3; CDR3 protein: CASSPLADEMNTEAFF; CDR3 DNA: TGTGCCAGCAGTCCCTTGGCTGATGAGATGAACACTGAAGCTTTCTTT
clone size: many; D gene: TRBD2; J gene: TRBJ2-1; V gene: TRBV7-2; CDR3 protein: CASSVAGAPYNEQFF; CDR3 DNA: TGTGCCAGCAGCGTAGCGGGAGCCCCTTACAATGAGCAGTTCTTC
clone size: .; D gene: .; J gene: TRBJ1-4; V gene: TRBV6-1; CDR3 protein: CASSENAVVREKLFF; CDR3 DNA: TGTGCCAGCAGCGAGAACGCGGTCGTACGGGAAAAACTGTTTTTT
clone size: few; D gene: TRBD2; J gene: TRBJ2-7; V gene: TRBV5-1; CDR3 protein: CASSLGGGTYEQYF; CDR3 DNA: TGCGCCAGCAGCTTGGGGGGGGGGACCTACGAGCAGTACTTC
clone size: .; D gene: .; J gene: TRBJ2-4; V gene: TRBV7-2; CDR3 protein: CASSLIWARAKNIQYF; CDR3 DNA: TGTGCCAGCAGCTTAATTTGGGCCCGGGCCAAAAACATTCAGTACTTC
clone size: .; D gene: TRBD1; J gene: TRBJ2-5; V gene: TRBV29-1; CDR3 protein: CSARTGRETQYF; CDR3 DNA: TGCAGCGCACGGACAGGGAGGGAGACCCAGTACTTC
clone size: few; D gene: .; J gene: TRBJ2-1; V gene: TRBV7-2; CDR3 protein: CASSLVSEQFF; CDR3 DNA: TGTGCCAGCAGCTTAGTGAGTGAGCAGTTCTTC
clone size: .; D gene: .; J gene: TRBJ2-2; V gene: TRBV6-6; CDR3 protein: CASSYSPPGAGTGELFF; CDR3 DNA: TGTGCCAGCAGTTACTCGCCTCCAGGGGCGGGCACCGGGGAGCTGTTTTTT
clone size: .; D gene: TRBD1; J gene: TRBJ2-1; V gene: TRBV2; CDR3 protein: CASIKDRVDNEQFF; CDR3 DNA: TGTGCCAGCATCAAGGACAGGGTTGACAATGAGCAGTTCTTC
clone size: .; D gene: TRBD1; J gene: TRBJ1-5; V gene: TRBV7-2; CDR3 protein: CASSWGQVDSNQPQHF; CDR3 DNA: TGTGCCAGCAGCTGGGGACAGGTTGATAGCAATCAGCCCCAGCATTTT
clone size: .; D gene: .; J gene: TRBJ1-2; V gene: TRBV3-1; CDR3 protein: CASGMSPRPYGYTF; CDR3 DNA: TGTGCCAGCGGCATGTCTCCTCGGCCTTATGGCTACACCTTC
clone size: .; D gene: .; J gene: TRBJ1-5; V gene: TRBV28; CDR3 protein: CASSISQGNQPQHF; CDR3 DNA: TGTGCCAGCAGTATCAGCCAAGGCAATCAGCCCCAGCATTTT
clone size: .; D gene: TRBD2; J gene: TRBJ2-1; V gene: TRBV20-1; CDR3 protein: CSARLVLAGGPLYNEQFF; CDR3 DNA: TGCAGTGCTAGATTAGTCCTAGCGGGAGGACCCCTCTACAATGAGCAGTTCTTC